The rows below give T cell receptor beta chains drawn from one sample of a study of molecular identifiers for immune sequencing clone quantification. TCRdb re-called the PCR reads through MiXCR, storing one row per CDR3 protein. Among about 68,000 distinct CDR3 sequences listed, roughly 18% were seen once. Sequenced material: naive CD8+ T cells from blood, with Jurkat cell RNA spiked in. The receptors originated from a human donor in good health. Some libraries in this study had Jurkat cell RNA spiked in. The CDR3 runs from the conserved cysteine through the conserved F or W. D genes are given only for firm matches. Clone size is given for some rows only: seen once, a few or many times, or a class if the clone is expanded.

TRBD1	-	TRBV27	TRBJ2-1	CASSLDRALNEQFF	TGTGCCAGCAGTTTGGACAGGGCTCTCAATGAGCAGTTCTTC
-	many	TRBV7-2	TRBJ1-1	CASSLVLVSDTEAFF	TGTGCCAGCAGCTTAGTTTTGGTGTCGGACACTGAAGCTTTCTTT
TRBD1	-	TRBV29-1	TRBJ2-1	CSVVGGLFNEQFF	TGCAGCGTTGTAGGGGGCTTATTCAATGAGCAGTTCTTC
-	many	TRBV25-1	TRBJ2-7	CASSDWRAAYEQYF	TGTGCCAGCAGTGATTGGCGGGCCGCCTACGAGCAGTACTTC
-	-	TRBV5-6	TRBJ2-7	CASSLFSGTYEQYF	TGTGCCAGCAGCTTGTTTTCAGGGACCTACGAGCAGTACTTC
-	few	TRBV5-3	TRBJ2-7	CASSLALVSYEQYF	TGTGCCAGCAGCTTGGCCTTGGTATCCTACGAGCAGTACTTC
-	-	TRBV7-2	TRBJ1-6	CASSLGSPSLVHF	TGTGCCAGCAGCTTAGGGTCCCCATCACTTGTCCACTTT
-	many	TRBV30	TRBJ2-3	CAWSVFVPDTQYF	TGTGCCTGGAGTGTATTTGTGCCAGATACGCAGTATTTT
TRBD2	many	TRBV5-6	TRBJ2-1	CASSYGLAGYNEQFF	TGTGCCAGCAGCTACGGACTAGCGGGTTACAATGAGCAGTTCTTC
-	many	TRBV2	TRBJ2-5	CASRGYNTQETQYF	TGTGCCAGCAGAGGATACAACACCCAAGAGACCCAGTACTTC
TRBD1	many	TRBV6-2/TRBV6-3	TRBJ2-7	CASGQAYEQYF	TGTGCCAGCGGACAGGCCTACGAGCAGTACTTC
-	-	TRBV7-6	TRBJ2-7	CAGSPRAVDFSEQYF	TGTGCCGGCAGCCCGAGAGCGGTAGACTTCTCCGAGCAGTACTTC
TRBD2	many	TRBV13	TRBJ2-6	CASSLLAGLAGANVLTF	TGTGCCAGCAGCTTACTAGCGGGACTAGCTGGGGCCAACGTCCTGACTTTC
-	-	TRBV9	TRBJ1-1	CASSVEGTEAFF	TGTGCCAGCAGCGTAGAGGGCACTGAAGCTTTCTTT
TRBD2	many	TRBV15	TRBJ2-2	CATSRDQLAGETGELFF	TGTGCCACCAGCAGAGATCAGTTAGCGGGAGAGACCGGGGAGCTGTTTTTT
-	many	TRBV4-3	TRBJ2-1	CASSQDGGSGIYNEQFF	TGCGCCAGCAGCCAAGATGGCGGTAGCGGCATATACAATGAGCAGTTCTTC
TRBD2	many	TRBV5-4	TRBJ2-7	CASSLGGSGEQYF	TGTGCCAGCAGCTTGGGCGGGAGCGGTGAGCAGTACTTC
TRBD2	-	TRBV19	TRBJ2-1	CASSWTSGNSEQFF	TGTGCCAGTAGTTGGACTAGCGGGAATAGTGAGCAGTTCTTC
-	-	TRBV4-1	TRBJ1-2	CASSQITRRQANYGYTF	TGCGCCAGCAGCCAAATAACGCGCCGTCAAGCTAACTATGGCTACACCTTC
-	few	TRBV5-1	TRBJ2-7	CASSSELEGFDEQYF	TGCGCCAGCAGCTCAGAGCTTGAGGGTTTCGACGAGCAGTACTTC
-	many	TRBV27	TRBJ1-1	CASSVVLNSEAFF	TGTGCCAGCAGTGTAGTCCTCAACTCTGAAGCTTTCTTT
-	few	TRBV13	TRBJ2-2	CASSARGELFF	TGTGCCAGCAGCGCCCGAGGGGAGCTGTTTTTT